This TCR beta chain derives from a study of blood T cell repertoires in COVID-19. Study details: Researchers got acute and convalescent COVID-19 samples from the United States, Italy and Spain. In each case, the material was cDNA or gDNA derived from T cells, B-cell-depleted T cells, or PBMCs.

V shed 1 base and J shed 1 base, with 5 bases lying between them. Per the germline V gene, CDR1 is SGHTA and CDR2 is FQGNSA. The CDR3 spans 14 residues. Under the authors' procedure: Reference gene primer amplification yielded estimated nucleated cell counts. Here immunoSEQ multiplex PCR was the method, and the copy in TCRdb shows in-frame clones only, minus some. The V and J calls and clone size were taken over from that table, and D and trimming were inferred from the DNA. The table lists 78,000 or so clones, around 86% of them singletons. The sequenced sample consisted of peripheral blood. This clonotype was obtained from a human donor in a cohort sampled during active COVID-19. This rearrangement joins TRBV7-2 to TRBJ1-5; D gene ambiguous. The CDR3 nucleotides are TGTGCCAGCAGCTTAGACAGCAGCAATCAGCCCCAGCATTTT. As protein: CASSLDSSNQPQHF.